The subject of this entry is one T cell receptor beta chain. This sample is part of a study of blood T cell repertoires in COVID-19. Study-wide context: Donors in the United States, Italy and Spain gave samples during acute or convalescent COVID-19. In each case, the material was cDNA or gDNA derived from T cells, B-cell-depleted T cells, or PBMCs.

The V gene's germline CDR1 is LGHNA and CDR2 YSLEER. V lost 4 bases to trimming and J lost 6 bases; unmatched junction nucleotides: 9. This CDR3 spans 16 amino acids. In the authors' workflow: Amplification with reference gene primers provided the estimates of nucleated cell counts. The method was immunoSEQ multiplex PCR; TCRdb's version includes in-frame clones alone and lacks a portion of them. For V, J and clone size, that table is used; D and trimming come from the DNA. The sample records about 150,000 clones, approximately 91% being singletons. Material: peripheral blood. The sequence came from a woman between 65 and 79 years old with acute or convalescent COVID-19. V usage is TRBV4-3 and J usage is TRBJ1-4, with 9 bases aligning to TRBD1. Here the CDR3 reads CASSPPPGQGHEKLFF. CDR3 nucleotides: TGCGCCAGCAGCCCTCCTCCGGGACAGGGTCATGAAAAACTGTTTTTT.